This entry concerns a single TCR beta chain. The antigen remains undetermined. The primer mix had 60 Vbeta and 13 Jbeta primers. Some clones are missing from TCRdb's copy, which holds only in-frame ones; the method was immunoSEQ multiplex PCR. The sample lists 180,000 or so clones, about four fifths occurring once. This sample stems from a study of cytomegalovirus exposure and HLA in healthy donors. Whole-study context: Unique TCRs from HLA-typed donors, 80 million to 90 million of them, were held in an early data release.

Likely unrecorded immune exposures existed in these nominally healthy donors. V lost 0 bases and J lost 2; bases outside the gene matches: 4. This CDR3 region has 16 residues. In germline, CDR1 is LGHNA, CDR2 YSLEER. General study points: Available immune exposure information was restricted to CMV serostatus only. A later analysis, which compared TCR beta chains of equal frequency, found the HLA-associated ones more clonally expanded.

V and J are TRBV4-3 and TRBJ2-1, with 7 bases fitting TRBD2. Sequencing input: PBMCs. The receptor's source is a man in his forties in good health and CMV-seronegative. The chain's CDR3 is CASSQDRSGAYNEQFF. The CDR3 DNA sequence: TGCGCCAGCAGCCAAGATAGGAGCGGGGCCTACAATGAGCAGTTCTTC.